What follows are 13 T cell receptor beta chains derived from one specimen sequenced in a study of beta chain features in type 1 diabetes (dated by TCRdb to 2016 to 2019). Overall study results and their limits: Type 1 diabetes patients showed a moderate but significant shortening of TCRB CDR3 length in all four CD4+ subsets.

Their antigen targets remain unknown. The method behind the library was the immunoSEQ multiplex PCR assay. The High Capacity cDNA Reverse Transcription Kit was used to reverse transcribe all of the isolated RNA, meaning that expressed TCRB transcripts were what got sequenced. This is the immuneACCESS table as TCRdb keeps it, with only in-frame sequences that have V and J called. A part of the clones is gone; compared with another copy, unresolved V genes explain less than half, and the rest is unexplained. This sample holds roughly 140,000 clones; about 9.4% were observed only once. The ten biggest clones cover around 0.5% of the sample. Sequenced material: central memory CD4+ T cells from blood. All receptors derive from a man aged 25 to 40 with type 1 diabetes.

In this sample, this clone turned up a few times. The J gene is TRBJ2-7, the V gene TRBV7-2, with D maybe TRBD1 (6 bases). Deletions cut 5 bases from V and 0 bases from J, with 14 bases between. CDR3 size: 15 residues. Germline V gene sequence: CDR1 SGHTA, CDR2 FQGNSA. CDR3 DNA: TGTGCCAGCAGCCTAACAGGGTCCAGCTCCTACGAGCAGTACTTC. This codes for CASSLTGSSSYEQYF.

V gene TRBV4-2 combines with J gene TRBJ2-2; tentatively, D is TRBD1 (5 bases). V lost 0 bases, J lost 1 base, and 12 bases lay in between. The germline V gene encodes CDR1 LGHNA and CDR2 YNFKEQ. The CDR3 has 17 residues. In DNA, the CDR3 is TGTGCCAGCAGCCAAGATTTAGACAGTGGGAACACCGGGGAGCTGTTTTTT. It encodes CASSQDLDSGNTGELFF.

V usage is TRBV18 and J usage is TRBJ2-1, with TRBD1 matching 8 bases. The CDR3 is 16 amino acids. Germline assignment: CDR1 KGHSH and CDR2 LQKENI. V shed 2 bases and J 7 bases; nucleotides not matched to a gene: 10. This CDR3 reads CASSPLETGGLNEQFF. DNA of the CDR3: TGTGCCAGCTCACCATTAGAAACAGGGGGTTTGAATGAGCAGTTCTTC.

The chain uses TRBV2 and TRBJ2-1, with 7 bases aligning to TRBD2. CDR1 is SNHLY, CDR2 FYNNEI, per germline. The CDR3 loop spans 14 amino acids. V trimming: 4 bases; J trimming: 7 bases; junction bases outside the gene matches: 7. The CDR3 spells CASSGASGRNEQFF. In DNA, the CDR3 is TGTGCCAGCAGTGGGGCTAGCGGTAGGAATGAGCAGTTCTTC.

The chain couples TRBV5-1 to TRBJ2-2; D unresolved. Germline loops: CDR1 SGHRS, CDR2 YFSETQ. The CDR3 has 17 amino acids. Trimming removed 2 bases at V and 2 bases at J, with 16 bases between. For the CDR3, the DNA is TGCGCCAGCAGCTTCACGGCTCAGAGACTCAACACCGGGGAGCTGTTTTTT. It translates to CASSFTAQRLNTGELFF.

This clone occurred a few times. The chain combines TRBV15 with TRBJ2-7; D possibly corresponds to TRBD1 (5 bases). Trimming pared 0 bases from V and 2 bases from J, leaving 14 bases between. The germline V gene has CDR1 LNHNV and CDR2 YYDKDF (reference sequence). CDR3 length equals 16 residues. CDR3 coding DNA: TGTGCCACCAGCAGAGATTTACCTGACAGAGCCTACGAGCAGTACTTC. Protein: CATSRDLPDRAYEQYF.

The V and J genes are TRBV15 and TRBJ1-5; D possibly corresponds to TRBD1 (6 bases). The germline V gene encodes CDR1 LNHNV and CDR2 YYDKDF (reference sequence). The CDR3 is 15 amino acids. V dropped 7 bases and J dropped 5 bases, with 18 bases sitting between them. DNA of the CDR3: TGTGCCACCAAGAATAGTGGGACAAGATATCAGCCCCAGCATTTT. This gives the protein CATKNSGTRYQPQHF.

This clone has a handful of counts. The genes are TRBV5-1 and TRBJ1-2, with a tentative D call TRBD1 (6 bases). Trimming stripped 4 bases from V and 6 bases from J, with 13 bases between. Germline CDR1 and CDR2: SGHRS and YFSETQ. The CDR3 is made up of 13 amino acids. CDR3 sequence reads: CASSRTGIDGYTF. The CDR3 nucleotides read TGCGCCAGCAGCCGAACAGGGATCGATGGCTACACCTTC.

This clone was seen a few times. The rearrangement joins TRBV7-6 to TRBJ2-3, with 14 bases identical to TRBD2. V gave up 2 bases and J gave up 3 bases; unmatched junction bases: 13. This CDR3 is built from 20 residues. Per germline, CDR1 SGHVS and CDR2 FNYEAQ. DNA for the CDR3: TGTGCCAGCAGCTTACGCCCATCCAGACTAGCGGGGGGGACTACAGATACGCAGTATTTT. Encoded protein: CASSLRPSRLAGGTTDTQYF.

This clone was detected only a few times. This sequence joins TRBV11-2 and TRBJ2-1; D might be TRBD2 (6 bases). Germline V gives CDR1 SGHAT, CDR2 FQNNGV. This CDR3 has 15 amino acids. V lost 1 base to trimming and J lost 0 bases, with 7 bases between them. The CDR3 sequence: CASSLAGSSYNEQFF. The CDR3 DNA follows: TGTGCCAGCAGCTTAGCCGGGAGCTCCTACAATGAGCAGTTCTTC.

The chain has TRBV30 and TRBJ2-1; 9 positions agree with TRBD2. The CDR3 is made up of 14 amino acids. V was pared by 1 base and J by 10 bases, with 8 bases of the junction left unmatched. Looked up from germline, CDR1 is GTSNPN and CDR2 is SVGIG (reference sequence). The CDR3 region is CAWSATSGRIEQFF. The CDR3, as DNA: TGTGCCTGGAGTGCCACCAGCGGGAGGATAGAGCAGTTCTTC.

This clone has just a few counts. The chain links TRBV2 to TRBJ2-7, with 7 bases matching TRBD1. This CDR3 contains 14 residues. V shed 2 bases, J shed 2 bases, and the junction held 3 bases outside the gene matches. Germline V CDR1 and CDR2: SNHLY, FYNNEI. This chain's CDR3 is CASSERGQTYEQYF. The CDR3 coding sequence is TGTGCCAGCAGTGAAAGGGGGCAGACCTACGAGCAGTACTTC.

This clone turned up a few times. This rearrangement joins TRBV11-1 to TRBJ2-7; D possibly corresponds to TRBD1 (6 bases). Per germline, CDR1 SGHAT and CDR2 FQDESV (reference sequence). This CDR3 is 14 amino acids long. V lost 4 bases, J lost 1 base, and 11 bases lay in between. In nucleotides, the CDR3 is TGTGCCAGCAGCTGGGGGCCGGATTCCTACGAGCAGTACTTC. It yields the protein CASSWGPDSYEQYF.